This section outlines one T cell receptor (beta chain) sequence together with its context. Its cognate antigen is unknown. Possible read error: a much larger clone is one base away. This specimen belongs to a study of T cells in Graves' hyperthyroidism and ophthalmopathy. Study-wide results and caveats: Ophthalmopathy onset followed model prediction by a median around 6.6 months. Stable hyperthyroidism and ophthalmopathy were separated using 13 V-J signatures.

Germline-derived CDR1 and CDR2 are PRHDT and FYEKMQ (reference sequence). The CDR3 covers 12 residues. Amplified TCR beta CDR3 regions came from RNA transcripts. The HTBI primer set drove a first-round RT-PCR of the TCR CDR3. Using its own MiXCR run on the multiplex PCR reads, TCRdb lists one record per CDR3 protein. The table shows approximately 370,000 distinct CDR3 sequences, with approximately 18% occurring only once. Sequenced: blood. This clonotype originated in a woman aged 25-40 years with Graves' hyperthyroidism that later progressed to Graves' ophthalmopathy. The chain uses TRBV13 and TRBJ2-7, with a tentative D call TRBD2 (6 bases). Written as DNA, the CDR3 is TGTGCCAGCGGAGGCGGGATGGGGGAGCGGTACTTC. This translates into CASGGGMGERYF.